This T cell receptor (beta chain) is from a study of blood T cell dynamics during melanoma immunotherapy (dated by TCRdb to the early 2020s). With regard to the full study: Patients had metastatic melanoma and received first-line pembrolizumab or nivolumab plus ipilimumab as standard of care in the United Kingdom. To find early correlates of response, peripheral T cell receptor repertoires were profiled in metastatic melanoma patients before and after one cycle of checkpoint inhibitor therapy. The training cohort was made up of consecutive patients, while a further independent group of patients from the same centre was pooled to form an external validation set. Study-wide findings and limitations: Unlike progressors, patients who went on to achieve disease control showed a bifurcated reorganization of the PBMC repertoire at W3, with either increased clonality or increased diversity. The relatively small sample size was acknowledged as potentially limiting generalization of the results. The study could not determine whether the T cell clones driving repertoire changes were melanoma-specific or reflected general immune activation.

This clone was detected a few times. This receptor's antigen is unknown. No much larger clone is present one base from it, and per-base qualities are unavailable. Every bulk PBMC sample was loaded with the same fixed amount of roughly 400 ng of DNA. The immunoSEQ TCRb Assay kit was used according to manufacturer instructions to amplify TCR beta CDR3 sequences from genomic DNA. The KAPA Library Quantification Kit for Illumina platforms was used to quantify pooled libraries by qPCR. Pooled libraries were sequenced on an Illumina NextSeq 500, clustered at roughly 0.55-1.1 pM. The paper's processing steps were these. Analysis of the TCR data relied on immunoSEQ ANALYZER and the R LymphoSeq package. A rearrangement efficiency score was calculated as productive divided by the sum of productive and non-productive CDR3 sequences. Clonality was measured with the Gini coefficient and diversity with the Renyi index at alpha=1, and both measures were compared pairwise between timepoints within each patient. Clonal relatedness, based on an edit distance of 3, and repertoire similarity, based on the Bhattacharyya coefficient, were both computed in LymphoSeq. To classify response, a linear discriminant analysis based on week-3 changes in clonality and diversity was built with the R MASS and caret packages. Drawn from immuneACCESS, this table holds only the in-frame rearrangements with V and J called that TCRdb kept. Clones are partly lost; checked studies trace under half to an unresolved V gene and leave the rest unexplained. V, J and clone size were drawn from that table, and D and trimming were deduced from the DNA. This sample lists roughly 10,000 clones; roughly 80% were detected once. The top ten constitute about a fifth of the sample.

CDR1 is given as KGHSH and CDR2 as LQKENI, both from the germline V gene. V loses 2 bases of germline sequence and J loses 1 base, and the interval between the two ends is 8 bases. The CDR3 goes from the cysteine to the phenylalanine over 14 residues. Only the CDR3 DNA is retained, 42 bases long and in frame from the first base. Taken with the paper, the label for time point translates to: pre-treatment baseline. Blood samples were collected before treatment (T0) and at week 3 (W3), after the first cycle of checkpoint blockade. Except for two patients with rapid clinical progression, response was assessed 12 weeks after the first infusion by RECIST 1.1; disease control meant complete response, partial response or stable disease. Patients with prior systemic cancer treatment, concomitant immunosuppressant therapy or synchronous other active malignancies were excluded. Bulk PBMC and plasma cell-free DNA were both sequenced for TCR beta so that circulating cells and T cell turnover could be tracked. PBMC were isolated from blood with Lymphoprep and SepMate tubes, followed by red cell lysis. QIAamp DNA Blood Mini kits were used to extract DNA from both PBMC and sorted T cell subsets.

This receptor was taken from a human donor with melanoma. Sequencing was performed on blood, taken from a patient treated with checkpoint blockade. The V and J genes are TRBV18 and TRBJ1-2; 6 matching bases give a weak D call of TRBD1. The CDR3 here reads CASSPEGHNYGYTF. The DNA sequence is TGTGCCAGCTCACCAGAGGGACATAACTATGGCTACACCTTC.